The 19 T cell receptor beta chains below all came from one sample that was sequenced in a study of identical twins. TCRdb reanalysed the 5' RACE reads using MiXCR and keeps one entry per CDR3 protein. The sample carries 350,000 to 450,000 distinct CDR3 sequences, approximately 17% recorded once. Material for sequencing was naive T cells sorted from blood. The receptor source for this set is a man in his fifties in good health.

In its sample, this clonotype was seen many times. CDR3 DNA: TGTGCCAGCAGTTACGGGGGCTCCGAGTATTTT. Its protein is CASSYGGSEYF. The chain is built from TRBV6-5 and TRBJ2-3; D is perhaps TRBD1 (6 bases). The CDR3 totals 11 residues. V was pared by 2 bases and J by 13 bases, with 10 bases between. Germline loops: CDR1 MNHEY, CDR2 SVGAGI.

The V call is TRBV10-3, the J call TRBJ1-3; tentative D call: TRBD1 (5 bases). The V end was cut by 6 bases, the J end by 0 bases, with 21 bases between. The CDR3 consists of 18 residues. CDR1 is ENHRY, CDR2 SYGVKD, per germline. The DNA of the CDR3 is TGTGCCATCAGCGAAGTCGGCGGGGCGTCGCGCTCTGGAAACACCATATATTTT. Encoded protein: CAISEVGGASRSGNTIYF.

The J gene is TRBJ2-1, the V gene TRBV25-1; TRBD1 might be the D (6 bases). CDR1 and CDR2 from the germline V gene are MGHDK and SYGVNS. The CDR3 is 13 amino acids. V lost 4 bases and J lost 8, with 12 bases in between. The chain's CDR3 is CASSVTGSYEQFF. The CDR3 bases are TGTGCCAGCAGTGTTACAGGGTCTTATGAGCAGTTCTTC.

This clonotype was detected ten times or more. CDR3 region: CASSARGANTGELFF. CDR3 DNA: TGTGCCAGCAGTGCCAGGGGAGCGAACACCGGGGAGCTGTTTTTT. The chain has TRBV25-1 and TRBJ2-2; D is possibly TRBD1 (6 bases). Germline V lookup: CDR1 MGHDK, CDR2 SYGVNS. V was shortened by 4 bases and J by 0 bases, with 9 bases between the two germline ends. This CDR3 contains 15 residues.

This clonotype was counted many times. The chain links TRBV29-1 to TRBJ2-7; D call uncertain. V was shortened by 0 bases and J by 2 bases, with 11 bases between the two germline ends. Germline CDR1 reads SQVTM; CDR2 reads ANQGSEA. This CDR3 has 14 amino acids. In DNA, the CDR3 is TGCAGCGTTGAAGATCAAAGTGGGGCCTACGAGCAGTACTTC. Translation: CSVEDQSGAYEQYF.

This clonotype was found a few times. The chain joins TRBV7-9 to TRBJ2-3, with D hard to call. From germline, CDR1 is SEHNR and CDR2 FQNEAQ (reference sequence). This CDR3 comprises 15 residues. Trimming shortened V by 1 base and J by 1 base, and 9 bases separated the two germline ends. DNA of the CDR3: TGTGCCAGCAGCTTAGTTTTGCTCCGCACAGATACGCAGTATTTT. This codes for CASSLVLLRTDTQYF.

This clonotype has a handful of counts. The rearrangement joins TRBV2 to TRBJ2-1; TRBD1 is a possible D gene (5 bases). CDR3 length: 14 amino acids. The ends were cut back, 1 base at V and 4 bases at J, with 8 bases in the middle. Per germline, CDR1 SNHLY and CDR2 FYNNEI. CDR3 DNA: TGTGCCAGCAGTGAAGAGGACAAATACAATGAGCAGTTCTTC. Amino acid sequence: CASSEEDKYNEQFF.

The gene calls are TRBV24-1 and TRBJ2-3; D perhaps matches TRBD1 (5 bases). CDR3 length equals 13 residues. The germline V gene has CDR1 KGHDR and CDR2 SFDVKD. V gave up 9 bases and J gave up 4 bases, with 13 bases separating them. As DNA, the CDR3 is TGTGCCACCGGAAAAGGGGTTGCAGATACGCAGTATTTT. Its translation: CATGKGVADTQYF.

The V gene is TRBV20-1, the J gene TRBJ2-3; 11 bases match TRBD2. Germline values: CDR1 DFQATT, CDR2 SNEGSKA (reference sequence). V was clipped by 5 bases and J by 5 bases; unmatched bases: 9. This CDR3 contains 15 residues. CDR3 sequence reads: CSARGTSGLVDTQYF. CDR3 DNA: TGCAGTGCTCGCGGGACTAGCGGTTTGGTAGATACGCAGTATTTT.

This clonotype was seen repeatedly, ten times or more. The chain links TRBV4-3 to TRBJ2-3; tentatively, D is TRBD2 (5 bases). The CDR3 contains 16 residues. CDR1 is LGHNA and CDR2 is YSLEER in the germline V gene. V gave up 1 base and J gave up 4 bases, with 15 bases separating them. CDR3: CASSQGTPVVPDTQYF. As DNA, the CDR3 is TGCGCCAGCAGCCAAGGGACTCCCGTCGTCCCAGATACGCAGTATTTT.

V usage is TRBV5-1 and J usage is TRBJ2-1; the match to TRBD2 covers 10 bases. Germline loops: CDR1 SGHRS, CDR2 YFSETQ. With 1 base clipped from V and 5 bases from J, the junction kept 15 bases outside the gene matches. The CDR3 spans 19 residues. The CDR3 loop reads CASSLLSPSGGAPNNEQFF. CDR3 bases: TGCGCCAGCAGCTTGCTGAGTCCTAGCGGGGGAGCTCCTAACAATGAGCAGTTCTTC. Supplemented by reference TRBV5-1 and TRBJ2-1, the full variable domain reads KAGVTQTPRYLIKTRGQQVTLSCSPISGHRSVSWYQQTPGQGLQFLFEYFSETQRNKGNFPGRFSGRQFSNSRSEMNVSTLELGDSALYLCASSLLSPSGGAPNNEQFFGPGTRLTVL.

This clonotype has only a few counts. The CDR3 DNA sequence: TGCAGTGCTAGAGCCCCGGGACAGGCCAGGGAGCTGTTTTTT. Amino acids: CSARAPGQARELFF. The chain joins TRBV20-1 to TRBJ2-2; 8 bases are shared with TRBD1. The J segment lost 9 bases and the V segment lost 1 base, leaving 7 bases of the junction unmatched. The CDR3 loop spans 14 amino acids. Germline lookup yields CDR1 DFQATT and CDR2 SNEGSKA (reference sequence).

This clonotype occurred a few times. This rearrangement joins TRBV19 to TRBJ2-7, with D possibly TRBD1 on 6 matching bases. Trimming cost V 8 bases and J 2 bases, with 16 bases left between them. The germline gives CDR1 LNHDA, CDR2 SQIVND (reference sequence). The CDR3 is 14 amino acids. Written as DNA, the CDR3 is TGTGCCAGTTCAGGTCTCAGGGGTCCCTACGAGCAGTACTTC. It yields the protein CASSGLRGPYEQYF.

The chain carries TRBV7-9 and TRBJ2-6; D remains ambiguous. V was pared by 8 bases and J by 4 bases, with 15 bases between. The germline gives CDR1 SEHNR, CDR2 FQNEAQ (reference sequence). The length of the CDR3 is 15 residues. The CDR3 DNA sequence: TGTGCCAGCGGGCAAGTTGGATCCGGGGCCAACGTCCTGACTTTC. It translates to CASGQVGSGANVLTF.

The CDR3 reads CASSPSGYSRNEQFF. CDR3 coding DNA: TGTGCCAGCAGCCCCTCGGGGTACTCTAGGAATGAGCAGTTCTTC. J is TRBJ2-1 and V is TRBV7-3; D perhaps matches TRBD2 (5 bases). V lost 5 bases, J lost 7 bases, and 18 bases lay in between. This CDR3 comprises 15 residues. The germline gives CDR1 SGHTA, CDR2 FQGTGA. Based on the CDR3 plus reference TRBV7-3 and TRBJ2-1, the full variable domain is GAGVSQTPSNKVTEKGKYVELRCDPISGHTALYWYRQSLGQGPEFLIYFQGTGAADDSGLPNDRFFAVRPEGSVSTLKIQRTERGDSAVYLCASSPSGYSRNEQFFGPGTRLTVL.

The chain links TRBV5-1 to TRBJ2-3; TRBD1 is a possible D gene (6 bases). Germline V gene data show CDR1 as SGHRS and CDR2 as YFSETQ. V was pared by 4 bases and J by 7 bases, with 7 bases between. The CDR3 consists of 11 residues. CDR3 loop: CASSRGNTQYF. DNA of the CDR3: TGCGCCAGCAGCAGGGGGAATACGCAGTATTTT.

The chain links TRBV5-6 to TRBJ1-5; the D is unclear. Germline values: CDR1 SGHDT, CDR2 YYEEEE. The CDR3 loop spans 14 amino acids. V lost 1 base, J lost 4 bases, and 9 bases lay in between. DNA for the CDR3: TGTGCCAGCAGCTTGAGCAGCATTAATCAGCCCCAGCATTTT. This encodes CASSLSSINQPQHF. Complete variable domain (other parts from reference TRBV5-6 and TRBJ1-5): DAGVTQSPTHLIKTRGQQVTLRCSPKSGHDTVSWYQQALGQGPQFIFQYYEEEERQRGNFPDRFSGHQFPNYSSELNVNALLLGDSALYLCASSLSSINQPQHFGDGTRLSIL.

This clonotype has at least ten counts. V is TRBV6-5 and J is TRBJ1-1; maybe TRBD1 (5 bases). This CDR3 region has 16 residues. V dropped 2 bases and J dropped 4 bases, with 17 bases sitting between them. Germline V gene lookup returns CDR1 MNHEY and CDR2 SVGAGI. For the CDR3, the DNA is TGTGCCAGCAGTTACGAACCCGGGGGACGGGGCACTGAAGCTTTCTTT. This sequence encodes CASSYEPGGRGTEAFF.

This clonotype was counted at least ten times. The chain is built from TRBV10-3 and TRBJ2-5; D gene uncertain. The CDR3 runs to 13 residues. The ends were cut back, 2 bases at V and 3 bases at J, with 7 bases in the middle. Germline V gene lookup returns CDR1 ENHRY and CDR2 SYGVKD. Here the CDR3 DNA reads TGTGCCATCAGTGAGGGGTACGAAGAGACCCAGTACTTC. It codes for CAISEGYEETQYF.